This record looks at one T cell receptor (beta chain) sequence and its context. What it recognizes is unknown. The data derive from a study of cytomegalovirus exposure and HLA in healthy donors. The wider study: HLA-typed donors contributed 80 million to 85 million unique TCRs, which were held in an early data release. Study observations and caveats: A missense DCLRE1C variant was associated with V- and J-gene trimming of TCR beta chains in a later analysis, and an independent cohort replicated the association. Among TCR beta chains of equal frequency, HLA-associated ones were more clonally expanded in a later analysis.

Primers: 60 Vbeta forward and 13 Jbeta reverse. Libraries were prepared by immunoSEQ multiplex PCR; TCRdb keeps only in-frame clonotypes and omits some of them. The sample carries 150,000 to 200,000 clones, roughly an eighth recorded once. The ends were cut back, 0 bases at V and 5 bases at J, with 13 bases in the middle. This CDR3 has 15 residues. Per germline, CDR1 LGHNA and CDR2 YSLEER. This TCR derives from a man aged 45-60 years in good health and CMV-seropositive. The rearrangement links TRBV4-3 to TRBJ1-2; D unclear. The specimen sequenced was PBMCs. CDR3 coding DNA: TGCGCCAGCAGCCAAGAGGGCCGCGATGTTTATGGCTACACCTTC. This codes for CASSQEGRDVYGYTF.